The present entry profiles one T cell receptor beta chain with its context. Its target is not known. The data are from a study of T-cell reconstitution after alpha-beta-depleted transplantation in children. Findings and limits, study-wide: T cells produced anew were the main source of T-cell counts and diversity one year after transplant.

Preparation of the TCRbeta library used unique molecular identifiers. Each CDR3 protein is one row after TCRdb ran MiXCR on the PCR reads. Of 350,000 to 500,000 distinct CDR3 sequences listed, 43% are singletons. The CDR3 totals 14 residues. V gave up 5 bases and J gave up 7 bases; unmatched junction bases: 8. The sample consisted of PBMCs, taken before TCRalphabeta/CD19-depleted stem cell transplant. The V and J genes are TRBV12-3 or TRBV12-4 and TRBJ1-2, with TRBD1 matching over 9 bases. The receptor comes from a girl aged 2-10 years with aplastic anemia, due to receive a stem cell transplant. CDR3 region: CASSQGQGWIGYTF. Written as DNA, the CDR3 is TGTGCCAGCAGTCAGGGACAGGGATGGATTGGCTACACCTTC.